This T cell receptor beta chain originates from a study of T-cell reconstitution after alpha-beta-depleted transplantation in children. Study results and caveats: Several hundred expanded graft clones reportedly supplied alpha-beta T cells about two months after transplant.

The CDR3 has 16 residues. The V gene's germline CDR1 is MNHEY and CDR2 SMNVEV (reference sequence). The V end lost 5 bases, the J end lost 4 bases, and 18 bases lay between the germline ends. It was with unique molecular identifiers that the TCRbeta library was prepared. From the PCR reads, TCRdb called clonotypes with MiXCR, one entry per CDR3 protein. The data contain 450,000 to 700,000 distinct CDR3 sequences, roughly a quarter of them singletons. About this clonotype itself: Antigen unknown.

The genes are TRBV27 and TRBJ2-1; D gene ambiguous. This receptor was taken from a boy under two years old with Wiskott-Aldrich syndrome, due to receive a stem cell transplant. The specimen comprised PBMCs, sampled before TCRalphabeta/CD19-depleted stem cell transplant. CDR3 residues: CASSEDPPSAYNEQFF. The DNA of the CDR3 is TGTGCCAGCAGTGAGGATCCACCCTCGGCGTACAATGAGCAGTTCTTC.